This T cell receptor (beta chain) was retrieved from a study of blood T cell repertoires in COVID-19. In the study overall: Samples taken during acute and convalescent COVID-19 were collected in the United States, Italy and Spain. T cells, B-cell-depleted T cells, or PBMCs provided the cDNA or gDNA that served as material.

This clone was recorded only once. At one end, the junction sequence differs from germline, possibly due to a read error. CDR1 and CDR2 (germline): SGHNT, YENEEA. The CDR3 runs to 13 residues. Original analysis: Using reference gene primer amplification, nucleated cell counts were estimated. Generated by immunoSEQ multiplex PCR, the TCRdb table keeps only in-frame clones and is missing some. That table supplies the V and J calls and clone size; D and trimming were determined from the DNA. The sample has fewer than 250,000 clones; around 85% are singletons. The receptor was isolated from a woman aged 45-59 years with acute or convalescent COVID-19. Sequences were obtained from peripheral blood. The J gene is TRBJ2-2, the V gene TRBV11-3; a possible D gene is TRBD2 (5 bases). The CDR3 loop reads CASTPGNAGELFF. CDR3 DNA sequence: TGTGCCAGCACCCCGGGGAACGCCGGGGAGCTGTTTTTT.